This T cell receptor beta chain appears in the sequencing data of a study of CD8 T cells in Susac syndrome (dated by TCRdb to 2018 to 2020). Regarding the research as a whole: The study used repertoire sequencing to test whether antigen drove CD8+ T cell activation and differentiation in Susac syndrome. Points the paper makes about the study in general: The study acknowledged that relatively few individuals were included in the TCR sequencing and HLA analysis.

On this clonotype itself: This receptor's antigen is unknown. No per-base quality is available; no much larger clone lies one base away.

RNA was extracted using the RNeasy kit, and roughly 0.45 to 1 microgram was reverse transcribed with random hexamers. TCR beta CDR3 regions were amplified with the immunoSEQ multiplex PCR assay covering 54 Vbeta and 13 Jbeta segments. PCR amplification bias was corrected using a synthetic template baseline for primer optimization and computational correction. The original pipeline was this. Reads were annotated to V, D and J genes according to IMGT and were analyzed with immunoSEQ Analyzer, with only productive sequences retained. To calculate clonality, Shannon entropy was normalized by log2 of the number of productive unique sequences and then subtracted from one. For each patient and control, public and private clones were evaluated within the 100 most prevalent clones. Susac-specific clones were defined as absent from healthy and MS cohorts, 1052 published viral clones and other ImmuneACCESS disease sequences. TCRdb reprocessing: public reads trimmed at Q25 with fastp, clones called with MiXCR, in-frame beta chains kept. Each entry merges the rows of one CDR3 protein and shows their most common DNA and genes. TCRdb's processing, not the authors' own work, is the source of the V and J calls. The sample contains approximately 210,000 distinct CDR3 sequences, 95% of them found a single time. 0.08% to 0.095% of the sample comes from the top ten.

Peripheral blood CD8+ and CD4+ T cells from healthy donors, Susac syndrome patients and multiple sclerosis patients were profiled using high-throughput TCR beta sequencing. The multiple sclerosis controls were treatment-naive patients who had stable or active relapsing-remitting disease and met the revised McDonald criteria. Bulk CD8+ and CD4+ T cells were purified by magnetic negative isolation, whereas CD8+ TEMRA cells were enriched by FACS. Blood was drawn into EDTA tubes, processed within 24 hours, and PBMCs were isolated by density gradient centrifugation. PBMCs intended for TCR sequencing were frozen in liquid nitrogen and were later thawed in a 37 degrees C water bath. The sorted or isolated CD4+, CD8+ and CD8+ TEMRA cells had a purity of 90% or higher. Reading from cysteine to phenylalanine, the CDR3 counts 14 amino acids. Only the CDR3 part of the read is kept: 42 bases, read in frame from the first base. For CDR1 and CDR2, the germline V gene (reference sequence) lists DFQATT and SNEGSKA. Between the V and J ends, shortened by 3 bases and 4 bases respectively, the junction contains 13 bases.

This clonotype was obtained from a human donor with multiple sclerosis. The chain was built from TRBV20-1 and TRBJ2-1, and possibly TRBD2, on 6 matching bases. The sample was CD4+ T cells from PBMCs. The nucleotide sequence reads TGCAGTGCTAGCGGGGGAGCAGCTTACAATGAGCAGTTCTTC. Its coded protein is CSASGGAAYNEQFF.